This T cell receptor beta chain was captured in a study of Ad26.COV2.S vaccination and SARS-CoV-2 variants. Described treatment: over 15 received Ad26.COV2.S at low or high dose, single or two shots; about 5 received placebo; per-sample allocation not given. Sample collection was performed on day 63 after the first vaccine or placebo injection. V shed 1 base, J shed 5 bases, and the junction held 10 bases outside the gene matches. Germline V gene sequence: CDR1 KGHSH, CDR2 LQKENI. The CDR3 contains 18 residues. Overall study results and limits: Non-spike TCR breadth did not differ much between vaccine and placebo recipients. Reported findings describe substantial breadth in spike-specific CD8+ and CD4+ T cell responses following vaccination. Participants in the vaccine arm had higher spike-specific TCR breadth; placebo recipients had lower.

A remark on this clone: Its antigen is undetermined.

Measured with immunoSEQ multiplex PCR; TCRdb has only the in-frame clones, and not every one. The table has some 290,000 clones, around 84% seen once. The receptor comes from a person between 18 and 59 years old who received the Ad26.COV2.S COVID-19 vaccine or a placebo. Sequencing was performed on peripheral blood, taken in a trial of Ad26.COV2.S vaccine versus placebo. The chain couples TRBV18 to TRBJ1-6; 8 bases fit TRBD1. CDR3 protein: CASSPRVTDREDNSPLHF. DNA for the CDR3: TGTGCCAGCTCACCACGCGTCACGGACAGGGAAGATAATTCACCCCTCCACTTT.